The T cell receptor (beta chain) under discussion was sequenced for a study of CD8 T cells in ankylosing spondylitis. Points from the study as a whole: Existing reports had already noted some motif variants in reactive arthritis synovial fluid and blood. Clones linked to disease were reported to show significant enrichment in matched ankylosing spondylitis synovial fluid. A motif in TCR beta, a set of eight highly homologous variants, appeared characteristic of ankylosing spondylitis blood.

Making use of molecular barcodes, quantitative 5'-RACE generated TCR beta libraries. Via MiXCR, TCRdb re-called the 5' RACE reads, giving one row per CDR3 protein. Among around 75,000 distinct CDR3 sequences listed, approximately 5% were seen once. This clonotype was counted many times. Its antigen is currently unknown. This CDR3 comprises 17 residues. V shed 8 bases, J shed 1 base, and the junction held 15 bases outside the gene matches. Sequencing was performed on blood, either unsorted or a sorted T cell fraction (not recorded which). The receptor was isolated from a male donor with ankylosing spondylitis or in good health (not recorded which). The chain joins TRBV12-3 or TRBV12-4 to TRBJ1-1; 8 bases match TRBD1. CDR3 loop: CASHTDRGDIRNTEAFF. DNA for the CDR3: TGTGCCAGCCACACCGACAGGGGCGACATAAGGAACACTGAAGCTTTCTTT.